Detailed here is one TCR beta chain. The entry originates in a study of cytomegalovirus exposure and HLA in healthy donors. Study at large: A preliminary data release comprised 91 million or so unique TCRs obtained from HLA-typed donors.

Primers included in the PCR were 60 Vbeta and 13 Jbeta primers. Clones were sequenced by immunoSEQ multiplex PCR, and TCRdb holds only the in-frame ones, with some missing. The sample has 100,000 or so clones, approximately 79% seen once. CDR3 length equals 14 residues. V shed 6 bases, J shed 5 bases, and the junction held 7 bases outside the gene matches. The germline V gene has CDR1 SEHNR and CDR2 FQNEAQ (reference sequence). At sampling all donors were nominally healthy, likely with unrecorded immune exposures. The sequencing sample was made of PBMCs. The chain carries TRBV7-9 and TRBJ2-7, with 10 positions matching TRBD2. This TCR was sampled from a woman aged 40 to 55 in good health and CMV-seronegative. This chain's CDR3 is CASRPSSGGHEQYF. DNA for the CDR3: TGTGCCAGCAGGCCCTCTAGCGGGGGCCACGAGCAGTACTTC.